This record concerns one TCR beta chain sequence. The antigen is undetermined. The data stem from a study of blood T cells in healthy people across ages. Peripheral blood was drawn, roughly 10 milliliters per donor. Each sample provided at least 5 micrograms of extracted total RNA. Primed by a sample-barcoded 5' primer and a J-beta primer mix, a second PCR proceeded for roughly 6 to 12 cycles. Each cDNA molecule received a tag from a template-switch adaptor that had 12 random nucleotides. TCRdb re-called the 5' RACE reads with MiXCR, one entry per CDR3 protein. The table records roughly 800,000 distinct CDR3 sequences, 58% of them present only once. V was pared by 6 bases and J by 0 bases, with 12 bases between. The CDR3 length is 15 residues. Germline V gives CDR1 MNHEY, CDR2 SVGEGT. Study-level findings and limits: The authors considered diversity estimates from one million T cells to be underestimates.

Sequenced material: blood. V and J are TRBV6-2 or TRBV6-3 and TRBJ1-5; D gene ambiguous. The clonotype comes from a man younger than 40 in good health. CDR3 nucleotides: TGTGCCAGCAGGGCCCGTACTCTTAGCAATCAGCCCCAGCATTTT. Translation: CASRARTLSNQPQHF.